This T cell receptor (beta chain) was identified in a study of blood T cell repertoires in COVID-19. Study in general: In each case, the material was cDNA or gDNA derived from T cells, B-cell-depleted T cells, or PBMCs.

This clone was recorded a few times. Original handling: Quantification of nucleated cells was approximated via reference gene primer amplification. Measured with immunoSEQ multiplex PCR; TCRdb has only the in-frame clones, and not every one. Clone size and the V and J calls come from that table; the DNA yielded D and trimming. The sample has about 260,000 clones, roughly 86% seen once. The germline gives CDR1 SGHNT, CDR2 YENEEA. The CDR3 has 13 amino acids. V was trimmed by 2 bases and J by 3 bases, leaving 7 bases between them. Input material: peripheral blood. The receptor's source is a woman between 50 and 59 years old with acute or convalescent COVID-19. The V call is TRBV11-3, the J call TRBJ1-1; D not certain. This CDR3 is CASSLNKYTEAFF. In DNA form, the CDR3 reads TGTGCCAGCAGCTTAAACAAGTACACTGAAGCTTTCTTT. Together with reference TRBV11-3 and TRBJ1-1, the CDR3 gives the full variable domain: EAGVVQSPRYKIIEKKQPVAFWCNPISGHNTLYWYLQNLGQGPELLIRYENEEAVDDSQLPKDRFSAERLKGVDSTLKIQPAELGDSAVYLCASSLNKYTEAFFGQGTRLTVV.